This TCR beta chain originates from a study of OX40 agonist ivuxolimab in advanced cancers. The overall study: The diagnoses of dose-escalation patients were hepatocellular carcinoma, melanoma, renal cell or head and neck cancer.

Study-wide points: At 0.1-3.0 mg/kg, partial responders had clonal expansion among the lowest observed. Low normalized clonal expansion also occurred in some nonresponding patients.

Notes on this clone: What it binds is not known.

Germline assignment: CDR1 SGDLS and CDR2 YYNGEE. V was cut by 4 bases and J by 8 bases, with 22 bases left in between. The CDR3 totals 15 residues. Sequenced by immunoSEQ multiplex PCR; TCRdb stores in-frame clones only, minus some. The repertoire holds 60,000 to 80,000 clones, with roughly 89% as singletons. The sequencing here drew on CD4+ or CD8+ T cells sorted from blood, taken in a trial of the OX40 agonist ivuxolimab. The rearrangement uses TRBV9 and TRBJ2-7; a weak D match, TRBD1 (6 bases). The source of this sequence is an adult with an advanced solid tumor such as melanoma, head and neck, liver or kidney cancer. CDR3 coding DNA: TGTGCCAGCAGCCTCCGGGACACCGGCGGGCGCAAGCAGTACTTC. Its protein is CASSLRDTGGRKQYF. Full variable domain (outside the CDR3, taken from reference TRBV9 and TRBJ2-7): DSGVTQTPKHLITATGQRVTLRCSPRSGDLSVYWYQQSLDQGLQFLIQYYNGEERAKGNILERFSAQQFPDLHSELNLSSLELGDSALYFCASSLRDTGGRKQYFGPGTRLTVT.